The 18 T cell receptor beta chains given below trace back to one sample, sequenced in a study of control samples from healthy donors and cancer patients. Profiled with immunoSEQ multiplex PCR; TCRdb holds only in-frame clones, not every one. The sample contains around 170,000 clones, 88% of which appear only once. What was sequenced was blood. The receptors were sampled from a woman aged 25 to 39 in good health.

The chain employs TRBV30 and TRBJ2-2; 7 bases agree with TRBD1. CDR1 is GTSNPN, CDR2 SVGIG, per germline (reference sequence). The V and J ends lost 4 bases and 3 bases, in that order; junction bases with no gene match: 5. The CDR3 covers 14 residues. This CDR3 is CAWTDREDTGELFF. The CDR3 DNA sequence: TGTGCCTGGACCGACAGGGAAGACACCGGGGAGCTGTTTTTT.

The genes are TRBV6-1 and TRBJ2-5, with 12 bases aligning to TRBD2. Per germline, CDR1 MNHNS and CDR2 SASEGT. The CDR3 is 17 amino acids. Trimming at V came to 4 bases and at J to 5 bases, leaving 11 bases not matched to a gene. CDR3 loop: CASSVSSGRAAPETQYF. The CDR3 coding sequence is TGTGCCAGCAGTGTGTCTAGCGGGAGGGCCGCGCCGGAGACCCAGTACTTC.

CDR3 sequence: CASSAGTGDSYNSPLHF. The CDR3 DNA reads as TGTGCCAGCAGCGCGGGGACAGGGGACTCCTATAATTCACCCCTCCACTTT. The V call is TRBV5-5, the J call TRBJ1-6, with 10 positions matching TRBD1. CDR3 length equals 17 residues. V dropped 4 bases and J dropped 0; count of bases not matched to a gene: 4. Germline values: CDR1 SGHKS, CDR2 YYEKEE (reference sequence). Full variable domain (outside the CDR3, taken from reference TRBV5-5 and TRBJ1-6): DAGVTQSPTHLIKTRGQQVTLRCSPISGHKSVSWYQQVLGQGPQFIFQYYEKEERGRGNFPDRFSARQFPNYSSELNVNALLLGDSALYLCASSAGTGDSYNSPLHFGNGTRLTVT.

The CDR3 loop is CASSGLAGGETQYF. The CDR3, as DNA: TGTGCCAGCAGCGGACTAGCGGGGGGAGAGACCCAGTACTTC. This chain connects TRBV5-6 to TRBJ2-5; 14 bases line up with TRBD2. Germline-derived CDR1 and CDR2 are SGHDT and YYEEEE. Trimming took 4 bases from V and 4 from J; bases not matched to a gene: 0. The CDR3 loop spans 14 amino acids.

CDR3 protein: CASSLYPNYGYTF. CDR3 coding DNA: TGTGCCAGCAGTTTATACCCTAACTATGGCTACACCTTC. The V gene is TRBV28, the J gene TRBJ1-2; the D is unclear. Trimming shortened V by 1 base and J by 0 bases, and 3 bases separated the two germline ends. Germline V lookup: CDR1 MDHEN, CDR2 SYDVKM. The CDR3 runs 13 residues.

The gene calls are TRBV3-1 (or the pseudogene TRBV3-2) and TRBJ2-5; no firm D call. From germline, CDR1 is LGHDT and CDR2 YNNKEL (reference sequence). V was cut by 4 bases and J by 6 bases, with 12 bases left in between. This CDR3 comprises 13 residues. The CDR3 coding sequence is TGTGCCAGCAGCCCAAGCACTGGGAAGACCCAGTACTTC. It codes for CASSPSTGKTQYF.

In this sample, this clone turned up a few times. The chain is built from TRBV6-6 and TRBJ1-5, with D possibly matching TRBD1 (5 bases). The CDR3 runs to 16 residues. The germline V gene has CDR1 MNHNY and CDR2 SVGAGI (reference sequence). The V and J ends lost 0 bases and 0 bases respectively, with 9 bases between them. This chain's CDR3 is CASSYSRGSSNQPQHF. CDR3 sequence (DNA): TGTGCCAGCAGTTACTCTAGGGGCAGTAGCAATCAGCCCCAGCATTTT.

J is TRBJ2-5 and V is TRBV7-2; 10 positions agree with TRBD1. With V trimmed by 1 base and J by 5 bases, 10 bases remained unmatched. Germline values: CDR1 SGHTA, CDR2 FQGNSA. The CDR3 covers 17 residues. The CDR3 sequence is CASSLGAWGQGRETQYF. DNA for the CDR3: TGTGCCAGCAGCTTAGGGGCTTGGGGACAGGGGCGCGAGACCCAGTACTTC.

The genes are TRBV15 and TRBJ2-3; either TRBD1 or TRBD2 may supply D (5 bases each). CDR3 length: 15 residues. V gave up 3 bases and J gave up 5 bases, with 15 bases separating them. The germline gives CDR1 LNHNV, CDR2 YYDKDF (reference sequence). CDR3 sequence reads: CATSSHGTVVDTQYF. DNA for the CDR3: TGTGCCACCAGCAGTCATGGGACGGTGGTAGATACGCAGTATTTT.

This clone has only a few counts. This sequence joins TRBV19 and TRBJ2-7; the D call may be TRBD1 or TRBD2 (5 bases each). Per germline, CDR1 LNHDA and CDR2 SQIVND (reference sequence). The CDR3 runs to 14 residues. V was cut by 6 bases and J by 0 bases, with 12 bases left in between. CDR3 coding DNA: TGTGCCAGTAGGGGTTTTGGGGGCTCCTACGAGCAGTACTTC. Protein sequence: CASRGFGGSYEQYF.

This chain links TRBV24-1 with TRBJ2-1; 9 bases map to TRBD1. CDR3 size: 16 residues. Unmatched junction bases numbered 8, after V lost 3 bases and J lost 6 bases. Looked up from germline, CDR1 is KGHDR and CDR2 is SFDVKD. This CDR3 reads CATSDTGTGQFNEQFF. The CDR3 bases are TGTGCCACCAGTGATACAGGGACAGGGCAATTCAATGAGCAGTTCTTC.

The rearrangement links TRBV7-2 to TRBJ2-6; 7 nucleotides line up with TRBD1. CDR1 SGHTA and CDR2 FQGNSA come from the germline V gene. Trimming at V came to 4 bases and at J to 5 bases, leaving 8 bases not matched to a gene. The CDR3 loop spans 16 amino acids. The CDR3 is CASSSNRGSWANVLTF. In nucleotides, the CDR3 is TGTGCCAGCAGCTCTAACAGGGGTTCTTGGGCCAACGTCCTGACTTTC. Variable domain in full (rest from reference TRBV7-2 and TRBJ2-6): GAGVSQSPSNKVTEKGKDVELRCDPISGHTALYWYRQSLGQGLEFLIYFQGNSAPDKSGLPSDRFSAERTGGSVSTLTIQRTQQEDSAVYLCASSSNRGSWANVLTFGAGSRLTVL.

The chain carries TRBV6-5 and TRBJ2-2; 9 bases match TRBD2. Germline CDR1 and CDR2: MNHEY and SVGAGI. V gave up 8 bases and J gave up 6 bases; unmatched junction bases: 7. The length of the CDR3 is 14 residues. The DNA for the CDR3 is TGTGCCAGCGGAGTCGCTAGCGGGGCCGGGGAGCTGTTTTTT. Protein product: CASGVASGAGELFF.

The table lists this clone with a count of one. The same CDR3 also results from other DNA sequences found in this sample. Here the CDR3 DNA reads TGTGCCAGCTCACCCGGGACAGGGTCTAACTATGGCTACACCTTC. It encodes CASSPGTGSNYGYTF. The V gene is TRBV18, the J gene TRBJ1-2, with 9 bases identical to TRBD1. V dropped 3 bases and J dropped 0; count of bases not matched to a gene: 2. Germline V CDR1 and CDR2: KGHSH, LQKENI. This CDR3 spans 15 amino acids.

CDR3 nucleotide sequence: TGTGCCAGACCGGGACAGGGGGAAATTGCCGGGGAGCTGTTTTTT. This translates into CARPGQGEIAGELFF. The chain is built from TRBV7-2 and TRBJ2-2, with TRBD1 identical over 11 bases. Germline assignment: CDR1 SGHTA and CDR2 FQGNSA. The CDR3 totals 15 residues. The V and J ends lost 9 bases and 6 bases, in that order; junction bases with no gene match: 9.

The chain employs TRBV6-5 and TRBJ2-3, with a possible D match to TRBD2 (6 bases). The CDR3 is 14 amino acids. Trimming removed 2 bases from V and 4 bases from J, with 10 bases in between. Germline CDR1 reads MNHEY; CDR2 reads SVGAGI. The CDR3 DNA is TGTGCCAGCAGTTACCAGCGGGCACCAGATACGCAGTATTTT. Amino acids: CASSYQRAPDTQYF.

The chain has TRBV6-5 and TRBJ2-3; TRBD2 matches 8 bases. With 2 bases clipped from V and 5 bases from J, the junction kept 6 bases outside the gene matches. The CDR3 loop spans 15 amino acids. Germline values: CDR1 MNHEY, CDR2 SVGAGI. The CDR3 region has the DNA TGTGCCAGCAGTTACGGGTCGGGAGGGATAGATACGCAGTATTTT. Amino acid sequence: CASSYGSGGIDTQYF.

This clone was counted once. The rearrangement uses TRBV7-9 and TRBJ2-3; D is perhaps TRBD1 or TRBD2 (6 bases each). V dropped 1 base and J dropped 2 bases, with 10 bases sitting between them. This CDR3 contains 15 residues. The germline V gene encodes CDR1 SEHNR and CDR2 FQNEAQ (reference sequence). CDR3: CASSLGGAVTDTQYF. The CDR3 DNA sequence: TGTGCCAGCAGCTTAGGGGGGGCCGTCACAGATACGCAGTATTTT.